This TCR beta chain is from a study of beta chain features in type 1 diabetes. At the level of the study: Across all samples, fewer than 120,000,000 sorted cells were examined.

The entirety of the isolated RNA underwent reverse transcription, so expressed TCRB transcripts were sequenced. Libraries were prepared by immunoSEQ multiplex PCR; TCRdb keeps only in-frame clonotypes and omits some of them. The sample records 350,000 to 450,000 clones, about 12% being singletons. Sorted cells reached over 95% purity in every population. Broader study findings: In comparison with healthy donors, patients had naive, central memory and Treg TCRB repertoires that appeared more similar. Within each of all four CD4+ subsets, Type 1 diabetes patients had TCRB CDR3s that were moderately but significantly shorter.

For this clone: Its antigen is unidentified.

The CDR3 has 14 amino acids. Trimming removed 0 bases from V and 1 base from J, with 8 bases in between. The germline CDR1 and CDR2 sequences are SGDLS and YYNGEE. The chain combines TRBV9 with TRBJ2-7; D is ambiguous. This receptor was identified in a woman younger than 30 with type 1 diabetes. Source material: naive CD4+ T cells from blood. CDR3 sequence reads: CASSVVGTSYEQYF. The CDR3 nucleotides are TGTGCCAGCAGCGTAGTGGGCACTTCCTACGAGCAGTACTTC.